This TCR beta chain was captured by sequencing in a study of T-cell reconstitution after alpha-beta-depleted transplantation in children. This clonotype was counted between two and nine times. This sample's TCRbeta library carried unique molecular identifier barcodes. TCRdb processed the PCR reads anew with MiXCR; each CDR3 protein has one entry. Among a few hundred thousand distinct CDR3 sequences listed, around 16% were seen once. Per the germline V gene, CDR1 is MNHEY and CDR2 is SMNVEV (reference sequence). The CDR3 has 14 residues. V trimming: 5 bases; J trimming: 5 bases; junction bases outside the gene matches: 7.

The input for sequencing was PBMCs from the stem cell graft donor, taken from the stem cell graft. The chain links TRBV27 to TRBJ1-1; 8 nucleotides agree with TRBD1. The sequence was collected from a human donor who donated a stem cell graft to a child with acute lymphoblastic leukemia. CDR3 coding DNA: TGTGCCAGCAGTCGAGCAGGGGGCTTGACTGAAGCTTTCTTT. Translating it yields CASSRAGGLTEAFF.